This T cell receptor beta chain was recorded in a study of cytomegalovirus exposure and HLA in healthy donors. Primers: 60 Vbeta forward and 13 Jbeta reverse. Repertoires were generated with immunoSEQ multiplex PCR, while TCRdb's copy carries only in-frame clones and drops some. The table records under 200,000 clones, 70% to 90% of them present only once. Points from the study as a whole: Later analysis found that TCR beta chains associated with HLA were more clonally expanded than other, equally common chains.

A note on this clone: Its antigen remains unidentified.

Trimming cost V 0 bases and J 0 bases; bases outside gene matches: 8. Per the germline V gene, CDR1 is SGHRS and CDR2 is YFSETQ. The length of the CDR3 is 18 residues. V usage is TRBV5-1 and J usage is TRBJ1-2, with 10 bases lining up with TRBD1. The sequence was obtained from a young man in good health and CMV-seropositive. What was sequenced was PBMCs. CDR3 nucleotides: TGCGCCAGCAGCTTGGTCCCGGGACAGGGGTCCTCTAACTATGGCTACACCTTC. Protein: CASSLVPGQGSSNYGYTF.